Below are 30 T cell receptor beta chains sequenced from a single sample in a study of CD8 T cells in Susac syndrome. Random hexamers primed reverse transcription of about 0.45 to 1 ug RNA. TCRdb re-analysed the immunoSEQ multiplex PCR reads in MiXCR, keeping a single row per CDR3 protein. The profile shows approximately 190,000 distinct CDR3 sequences, approximately 95% of them singletons. The specimen sequenced was CD8+ T cells from PBMCs. These receptor sequences come from a human donor with Susac syndrome.

The V gene is TRBV25-1, the J gene TRBJ2-7, with D perhaps matching TRBD1 or TRBD2 (5 bases each). The CDR3 covers 15 residues. Germline loops: CDR1 MGHDK, CDR2 SYGVNS. Trimming cost V 1 base and J 0 bases, with 10 bases left between them. As DNA, the CDR3 is TGTGCCAGCAGTGAATTGAGGGGAAGCTCCTACGAGCAGTACTTC. Protein: CASSELRGSSYEQYF.

The chain uses TRBV29-1 and TRBJ2-1; TRBD2 aligns across 10 bases. The CDR3 spans 15 residues. The germline CDR1 and CDR2 sequences are SQVTM and ANQGSEA. J gave up 7 bases and V 6 bases, and 12 bases lay outside the gene matches. The CDR3, as DNA: TGCAGCGTCCGACGCCGACTAGCGGGTGAAAATGAGCAGTTCTTC. Translation gives CSVRRRLAGENEQFF.

This sequence joins TRBV5-1 and TRBJ2-6; D call uncertain. The CDR3 covers 14 residues. Germline V CDR1 and CDR2: SGHRS, YFSETQ. Trimming removed 4 bases from V and 1 base from J, with 6 bases in between. In DNA form, the CDR3 reads TGCGCCAGCAGCCGGCCATCTGGGGCCAACGTCCTGACTTTC. This translates into CASSRPSGANVLTF. Together with reference TRBV5-1 and TRBJ2-6, the CDR3 gives the full variable domain: KAGVTQTPRYLIKTRGQQVTLSCSPISGHRSVSWYQQTPGQGLQFLFEYFSETQRNKGNFPGRFSGRQFSNSRSEMNVSTLELGDSALYLCASSRPSGANVLTFGAGSRLTVL.

The V and J genes are TRBV27 and TRBJ2-1, with a weak D call TRBD2 (6 bases). The CDR3 has 15 residues. V was shortened by 4 bases and J by 5 bases, with 15 bases between the two germline ends. Germline V CDR1 and CDR2: MNHEY, SMNVEV (reference sequence). The CDR3 is CASSSTREPHNEQFF. The CDR3 coding sequence is TGTGCCAGCAGTTCAACTCGGGAGCCCCACAATGAGCAGTTCTTC.

In its sample, this clonotype was seen a few times. The chain links TRBV12-3 or TRBV12-4 to TRBJ2-1; D is undetermined. Deletions cut 5 bases from V and 10 bases from J, with 9 bases between. This CDR3 spans 11 amino acids. The CDR3 region is CASSPSVEQFF. In DNA, the CDR3 is TGTGCCAGCAGTCCATCAGTAGAGCAGTTCTTC.

The genes are TRBV24-1 and TRBJ2-5; D is unresolved. The CDR3 loop spans 12 amino acids. The V gene lost 1 base and the J gene lost 4 bases, with 3 bases spanning the gap. The germline gives CDR1 KGHDR, CDR2 SFDVKD. The CDR3, as DNA: TGTGCCACCAGTGATTTATCAGAGACCCAGTACTTC. Translated, it gives CATSDLSETQYF.

The genes are TRBV9 and TRBJ2-5; D unresolved. This CDR3 region has 14 residues. Germline V CDR1 and CDR2: SGDLS, YYNGEE. V lost 1 base and J lost 1, with 8 bases in between. The CDR3 DNA reads as TGTGCCAGCAGCGTAACAGCGATCCAAGAGACCCAGTACTTC. Residues: CASSVTAIQETQYF.

The J gene is TRBJ2-4, the V gene TRBV7-8, with 9 bases matching TRBD2. The V gene's germline CDR1 is SGHVS and CDR2 FQNEAQ. V dropped 1 base and J dropped 1; count of bases not matched to a gene: 8. This CDR3 region has 18 residues. CDR3 in amino acids: CASSLGGGGASAKNIQYF. CDR3 nucleotides: TGTGCCAGCAGCTTAGGTGGCGGGGGGGCCTCCGCCAAAAACATTCAGTACTTC.

This chain joins TRBV27 and TRBJ1-6, with 8 bases matching TRBD1. Trimming removed 0 bases from V and 10 bases from J; junction bases left unmatched: 8. Germline loops: CDR1 MNHEY, CDR2 SMNVEV (reference sequence). The CDR3 spans 16 residues. CDR3 coding DNA: TGTGCCAGCAGTTTATCGATAGGACAGGGCGACTCACCCCTCCACTTT. Its translation: CASSLSIGQGDSPLHF.

The chain employs TRBV4-1 and TRBJ2-1; TRBD1 matches 8 bases. Trimming took 4 bases from V and 6 from J; bases not matched to a gene: 8. Per germline, CDR1 MGHRA and CDR2 YSYEKL. This CDR3 has 15 amino acids. DNA of the CDR3: TGCGCCAGCAGCCTCGGACAGGGAACGGCCAATGAGCAGTTCTTC. Translated: CASSLGQGTANEQFF.

This sequence joins TRBV5-4 and TRBJ1-2; a weak D match, TRBD1 (5 bases). With 4 bases removed from V and 5 bases from J, the gap between germline ends came to 12 bases. Germline loops: CDR1 SGHNT, CDR2 YYREEE (reference sequence). This CDR3 has 13 residues. The CDR3 sequence is CASSGRVEYGYTF. The CDR3 DNA is TGTGCCAGCAGCGGCAGGGTAGAATATGGCTACACCTTC.

This chain joins TRBV7-3 and TRBJ2-3; the match to TRBD2 covers 16 bases. V lost 5 bases to trimming and J lost 2 bases; unmatched junction nucleotides: 10. Germline loops: CDR1 SGHTA, CDR2 FQGTGA. This CDR3 region has 19 residues. The chain's CDR3 is CASSQGLAGGPGDTDTQYF. DNA of the CDR3: TGTGCCAGCAGCCAGGGACTAGCGGGAGGGCCTGGTGACACAGATACGCAGTATTTT.

The chain links TRBV6-5 to TRBJ1-4; 7 nucleotides agree with TRBD1. V gave up 5 bases and J gave up 6 bases; unmatched junction bases: 6. Germline assignment: CDR1 MNHEY and CDR2 SVGAGI. The CDR3 contains 14 residues. CDR3 protein: CASSQTTGDEKLFF. As DNA, the CDR3 is TGTGCCAGCAGTCAGACAACAGGGGATGAAAAACTGTTTTTT.

V usage is TRBV28 and J usage is TRBJ2-7; 9 nucleotides line up with TRBD2. CDR1 and CDR2 (germline): MDHEN, SYDVKM. This CDR3 is built from 15 residues. J was trimmed by 6 bases and V by 1 base; bases with no gene match: 7. The CDR3, as DNA: TGTGCCAGCAGTTTATTGTCTAGCGGGATTCGCGAGCAGTACTTC. Encoded protein: CASSLLSSGIREQYF.

This chain uses TRBV7-9 with TRBJ1-1; tentatively, D is TRBD1 (5 bases). Germline CDR1 and CDR2: SEHNR and FQNEAQ (reference sequence). CDR3 length equals 15 residues. V was clipped by 1 base and J by 3 bases, with 12 bases between them. CDR3 loop: CASSLGDQGDTEAFF. The CDR3 region has the DNA TGTGCCAGCAGCTTAGGCGACCAGGGAGACACTGAAGCTTTCTTT.

The CDR3: CASSLGVTQYF. Here the CDR3 DNA reads TGTGCCAGCAGCCTGGGGGTTACGCAGTATTTT. The chain employs TRBV5-6 and TRBJ2-3, with D tentatively TRBD1 or TRBD2 (5 bases each). The V gene's germline CDR1 is SGHDT and CDR2 YYEEEE. This CDR3 spans 11 amino acids. With 4 bases removed from V and 8 bases from J, the gap between germline ends came to 8 bases.

This chain links TRBV18 with TRBJ1-5, with 9 bases lining up with TRBD1. CDR1 and CDR2 from the germline V gene are KGHSH and LQKENI. V trimming: 4 bases; J trimming: 6 bases; junction bases outside the gene matches: 4. The CDR3 is made up of 14 amino acids. CDR3 DNA: TGTGCCAGCTCACTACAGGGGGCAGGTCAGCCCCAGCATTTT. This gives the protein CASSLQGAGQPQHF.

The count of this clonotype is one. The DNA of the CDR3 is TGCGCCAGCAGCTTAGACAGAACTGAAGCTTTCTTT. This encodes CASSLDRTEAFF. This rearrangement joins TRBV5-1 to TRBJ1-1; perhaps TRBD1 as D (5 bases). V was clipped by 2 bases and J by 5 bases, with 7 bases between them. CDR3 length: 12 residues. The germline CDR1 and CDR2 sequences are SGHRS and YFSETQ.

V gene TRBV12-3 or TRBV12-4 combines with J gene TRBJ2-1; tentative D call: TRBD2 (6 bases). The CDR3 length is 13 residues. With 8 bases removed from V and 9 bases from J, the gap between germline ends came to 17 bases. CDR3 region: CASGHQGRSEQFF. CDR3 nucleotide sequence: TGTGCCAGCGGTCACCAAGGGAGGAGTGAGCAGTTCTTC.

This chain uses TRBV29-1 with TRBJ1-1; 8 nucleotides match TRBD1. Germline CDR1 reads SQVTM; CDR2 reads ANQGSEA. V lost 4 bases, J lost 5 bases, and 3 bases stayed unmatched. The CDR3 length is 12 residues. The CDR3 reads CSVVDRETEAFF. The CDR3, as DNA: TGCAGCGTTGTGGACAGGGAAACTGAAGCTTTCTTT.

V is TRBV3-1 and J is TRBJ2-7; D is possibly TRBD2 (5 bases). The CDR3 is 16 amino acids. The ends were cut back, 4 bases at V and 0 bases at J, with 16 bases in the middle. The V gene's germline CDR1 is LGHDT and CDR2 YNNKEL (reference sequence). The CDR3 nucleotides are TGTGCCAGCAGCCGCTTCGGGGAAGGGAGCTCCTACGAGCAGTACTTC. Its translation is CASSRFGEGSSYEQYF.

This rearrangement joins TRBV12-3 or TRBV12-4 to TRBJ2-1; D assignment may be TRBD1 or TRBD2 (5 bases each). V was trimmed by 5 bases and J by 10 bases, leaving 15 bases between them. This CDR3 spans 13 amino acids. The CDR3 nucleotides read TGTGCCAGCAGTCAGGACTGGGGCGGGGAGCAGTTCTTC. The encoded protein is CASSQDWGGEQFF.

This sequence joins TRBV12-3 or TRBV12-4 and TRBJ1-2; D ambiguous. This CDR3 has 13 amino acids. V was shortened by 7 bases and J by 0 bases, with 9 bases between the two germline ends. In nucleotides, the CDR3 is TGTGCCAGCACCCTGACGGCTAACTATGGCTACACCTTC. This sequence encodes CASTLTANYGYTF.

The rearrangement uses TRBV4-1 and TRBJ2-7; tentatively, D is TRBD1 or TRBD2 (5 bases each). This CDR3 is built from 14 residues. Trimming took 2 bases from V and 2 from J, leaving 10 bases between them. The V gene's germline CDR1 is MGHRA and CDR2 YSYEKL. The CDR3 region has the DNA TGCGCCAGCAGCCAAAAGCAGGGACCCTACGAGCAGTACTTC. Residues: CASSQKQGPYEQYF.

This chain uses TRBV2 with TRBJ2-1; either TRBD1 or TRBD2 may supply D (5 bases each). Germline CDR1 is SNHLY and CDR2 is FYNNEI. This CDR3 has 16 residues. Trimming pared 1 base from V and 5 bases from J, leaving 15 bases between. The CDR3 nucleotides are TGTGCCAGCAGTGAAGGGGGGTGGGGACCGAACAATGAGCAGTTCTTC. Encoded protein: CASSEGGWGPNNEQFF.

This clonotype was picked up a small number of times. This sequence joins TRBV3-1 and TRBJ1-6; tentative D call: TRBD1 (6 bases). This CDR3 is built from 15 residues. Germline V lookup: CDR1 LGHDT, CDR2 YNNKEL (reference sequence). V dropped 0 bases and J dropped 7 bases, with 10 bases sitting between them. CDR3 loop: CASSQDLGTNSPLHF. The CDR3 bases are TGTGCCAGCAGCCAAGATCTAGGGACAAATTCACCCCTCCACTTT.

The chain is built from TRBV4-2 and TRBJ1-5; TRBD1 aligns across 8 bases. The CDR3 length is 13 residues. Germline assignment: CDR1 LGHNA and CDR2 YNFKEQ. J was trimmed by 5 bases and V by 6 bases; bases with no gene match: 3. CDR3 DNA sequence: TGTGCCAGCAGGTTACAGGGGGATCAGCCCCAGCATTTT. Translation gives CASRLQGDQPQHF.

The chain joins TRBV5-6 to TRBJ1-1; D might be TRBD1 (6 bases). The CDR3 contains 13 residues. Germline-derived CDR1 and CDR2 are SGHDT and YYEEEE. V was clipped by 4 bases and J by 3 bases, with 10 bases between them. CDR3 sequence: CASSVDSYTEAFF. The CDR3 DNA follows: TGTGCCAGCAGCGTGGACAGCTACACTGAAGCTTTCTTT.

The chain links TRBV6-1 to TRBJ2-1, with 9 bases identical to TRBD2. Germline V gives CDR1 MNHNS, CDR2 SASEGT. The V gene end was trimmed by 6 bases and the J gene end by 3 bases; junction bases not matched to a gene: 3. CDR3 length: 14 amino acids. The CDR3 sequence: CASSGAGGYNEQFF. CDR3 in DNA: TGTGCCAGCAGCGGAGCGGGGGGCTACAATGAGCAGTTCTTC.

The CDR3 region is CSARDLQGNTIYF. CDR3 DNA: TGCAGTGCTAGAGATCTCCAGGGAAACACCATATATTTT. The J gene is TRBJ1-3, the V gene TRBV20-1, with no clear D. V was trimmed by 0 bases and J by 4 bases, leaving 7 bases between them. Germline V gene lookup returns CDR1 DFQATT and CDR2 SNEGSKA (reference sequence). This CDR3 contains 13 residues.